The 25 T cell receptor beta chains below come from one sample, sequenced in a study of blood T cells in healthy people across ages. A second 7 to 11 cycle PCR used barcoded and J-beta primers. MiXCR was run by TCRdb on the 5' RACE reads, yielding one entry per CDR3 protein. The data contain 1,100,000 or so distinct CDR3 sequences, more than 40% of them seen just once; the ten biggest clones take up approximately 17%. The sample taken for sequencing was blood. These receptors were collected from a woman aged 55 to 70 in good health.

This sequence joins TRBV5-6 and TRBJ2-3; 9 nucleotides align to TRBD2. The germline V gene has CDR1 SGHDT and CDR2 YYEEEE. Germline trimming cut 4 bases from V and 5 bases from J; bases unmatched to any gene: 8. CDR3 length equals 15 residues. The CDR3 DNA follows: TGTGCCAGCAGCCTTAGCGGGAGAGGCGGAGATACGCAGTATTTT. Protein: CASSLSGRGGDTQYF.

The chain's CDR3 is CSARVGASSYNEQFF. CDR3 bases: TGCAGTGCTAGAGTGGGTGCTAGCTCCTACAATGAGCAGTTCTTC. The V gene is TRBV20-1, the J gene TRBJ2-1, with D uncertain. This CDR3 is built from 15 residues. V dropped 1 base and J dropped 0 bases, with 10 bases sitting between them. Germline V CDR1 and CDR2: DFQATT, SNEGSKA (reference sequence).

Comment on this clonotype: The limits of the CDR3 on the DNA are not certain, so only TCRdb's listed CDR3 is given. This chain connects TRBV3-1 to TRBJ2-2; the tabulated D call, TRBD2, remains unverified against the DNA. Inclusive of both ends, the CDR3 amounts to 16 amino acids. Germline CDR1 LGHDT, CDR2 YNNKEL (reference sequence). The CDR3 protein is CASSPVGSGARGEQFF.

This chain links TRBV6-6 with TRBJ2-1; the match to TRBD2 covers 10 bases. The CDR3 length is 14 residues. V shed 7 bases, J shed 8 bases, and the junction held 8 bases outside the gene matches. Per germline, CDR1 MNHNY and CDR2 SVGAGI (reference sequence). The CDR3 DNA is TGTGCCAGCACCCGGACTAGCGGCGTCGATGAGCAGTTCTTC. Protein: CASTRTSGVDEQFF.

This clonotype was counted a few times. Here the CDR3 reads CAITRAPRATEAFF. The CDR3 bases are TGTGCCATCACCCGGGCTCCCAGGGCCACTGAAGCTTTCTTT. The chain carries TRBV10-3 and TRBJ1-1, with D possibly being TRBD1 (5 bases). Germline CDR1 reads ENHRY; CDR2 reads SYGVKD. This CDR3 is built from 14 residues. V was trimmed by 7 bases and J by 4 bases, leaving 16 bases between them.

This chain links TRBV20-1 with TRBJ2-3; TRBD2 matches 11 bases. V trimming: 0 bases; J trimming: 3 bases; junction bases outside the gene matches: 8. Germline loops: CDR1 DFQATT, CDR2 SNEGSKA (reference sequence). The CDR3 loop spans 17 amino acids. CDR3 residues: CSARDTRLAGLTDTQYF. The CDR3 DNA follows: TGCAGTGCTAGAGACACCAGACTAGCGGGACTGACAGATACGCAGTATTTT.

This clonotype was found a few times. The rearrangement joins TRBV6-1 to TRBJ1-1; 7 nucleotides align to TRBD1. The CDR3 runs 14 residues. The V gene end was trimmed by 1 base and the J gene end by 8 bases; junction bases not matched to a gene: 7. Germline CDR1 is MNHNS and CDR2 is SASEGT. The CDR3: CASSEVWDRTEAFF. CDR3 bases: TGTGCCAGCAGTGAAGTCTGGGACAGAACCGAAGCTTTCTTT.

This clonotype was seen a handful of times. The rearrangement uses TRBV12-3 or TRBV12-4 and TRBJ2-1, with unresolved D. The CDR3 runs to 11 residues. V was shortened by 4 bases and J by 9 bases, with 7 bases between the two germline ends. The DNA of the CDR3 is TGTGCCAGCAGTTCCGGGCGTGAGCAGTTCTTC. Protein sequence: CASSSGREQFF.

The table lists this clonotype with a few counts. V usage is TRBV4-1 and J usage is TRBJ2-3, with D unclear. Germline assignment: CDR1 MGHRA and CDR2 YSYEKL. This CDR3 has 15 amino acids. Trimming stripped 4 bases from V and 2 bases from J, with 13 bases between. The CDR3 bases are TGCGCCAGCAGCCGAGGATCTGATTTCACAGATACGCAGTATTTT. Translating gives CASSRGSDFTDTQYF.

This clonotype has a handful of counts. The rearrangement joins TRBV7-9 to TRBJ2-7; 9 bases match TRBD1. This CDR3 region has 15 residues. V dropped 3 bases and J dropped 5; count of bases not matched to a gene: 8. Germline V lookup: CDR1 SEHNR, CDR2 FQNEAQ (reference sequence). CDR3 protein: CASSFPGQGRNEQYF. As DNA, the CDR3 is TGTGCCAGCAGCTTCCCCGGACAGGGGAGGAACGAGCAGTACTTC.

The rearrangement joins TRBV27 to TRBJ2-3, with 9 bases that match TRBD1. The CDR3 runs 15 residues. The junction had 7 bases not matched to a gene; V was cut back by 5 bases and J by 4 bases. Germline V lookup: CDR1 MNHEY, CDR2 SMNVEV (reference sequence). The DNA of the CDR3 is TGTGCCAGCAGTCCCCGACAGGGGGTGGCAGATACGCAGTATTTT. Its translation: CASSPRQGVADTQYF.

The chain couples TRBV12-3 or TRBV12-4 to TRBJ1-2; 7 nucleotides agree with TRBD1. The CDR3 has 13 residues. With 3 bases clipped from V and 5 bases from J, the junction kept 3 bases outside the gene matches. In DNA, the CDR3 is TGTGCCAGCAGTTTTGGACAGGCGTATGGCTACACCTTC. It translates to CASSFGQAYGYTF.

This clonotype was found a few times. CDR3 in amino acids: CSARDHGAGPYEQYF. The CDR3 DNA is TGCAGTGCTAGAGATCATGGGGCAGGCCCCTACGAGCAGTACTTC. J is TRBJ2-7 and V is TRBV20-1; tentative D call: TRBD1 (5 bases). The CDR3 extends over 15 amino acids. The V gene lost 0 bases and the J gene lost 2 bases, with 14 bases spanning the gap. Germline CDR1 and CDR2: DFQATT and SNEGSKA (reference sequence).

In its sample, this clonotype was seen a few times. V is TRBV9 and J is TRBJ2-3; D might be TRBD1 (5 bases). The CDR3 extends over 15 amino acids. Germline loops: CDR1 SGDLS, CDR2 YYNGEE. The V end was cut by 0 bases, the J end by 3 bases, with 11 bases between. CDR3 sequence: CASSVGPGLTDTQYF. The CDR3 bases are TGTGCCAGCAGCGTAGGACCAGGGTTAACAGATACGCAGTATTTT.

The rearrangement joins TRBV7-2 to TRBJ2-1; TRBD2 matches 10 bases. Trimming took 2 bases from V and 4 from J; bases not matched to a gene: 17. This CDR3 is built from 20 residues. Per germline, CDR1 SGHTA and CDR2 FQGNSA. Here the CDR3 DNA reads TGTGCCAGCAGCTTACCGGACGGACTAGCGGTTCCCCGTACGTACAATGAGCAGTTCTTC. Translation gives CASSLPDGLAVPRTYNEQFF.

Notes on this clonotype: A read error is possible here, since a much larger clone lies one base away. This chain links TRBV4-2 with TRBJ2-5, with 7 bases aligning to TRBD1. The end of the DNA aligns better with TRBJ2-7, so the J call may be wrong. Germline CDR1 reads LGHNA; CDR2 reads YNFKEQ. The CDR3 is 14 amino acids. CDR3 residues: CASSPGQRLYEQYF. As DNA, the CDR3 is TGTGCCAGCAGCCCGGGACAGAGGTTATACGAGCAGTACTTC.

The chain couples TRBV9 to TRBJ1-1; no reliable D call. V lost 3 bases and J lost 4, with 16 bases in between. The germline gives CDR1 SGDLS, CDR2 YYNGEE. The CDR3 has 15 amino acids. Here the CDR3 DNA reads TGTGCCAGCAGCGGCAACATAGGGATTGGCACTGAAGCTTTCTTT. Translated, it gives CASSGNIGIGTEAFF.

The chain links TRBV7-6 to TRBJ2-2; 10 bases map to TRBD1. V trimming: 5 bases; J trimming: 2 bases; junction bases outside the gene matches: 11. Germline V CDR1 and CDR2: SGHVS, FNYEAQ. CDR3 size: 18 residues. The CDR3 is CASSIPGTGEPNTGELFF. Here the CDR3 DNA reads TGTGCCAGCAGCATTCCCGGGACAGGGGAACCAAACACCGGGGAGCTGTTTTTT.

V gene TRBV21-1 combines with J gene TRBJ2-5. TRBV21-1 is a pseudogene locus. This CDR3 spans 14 amino acids. This CDR3 is CASSLRLIQETQYF. As DNA, the CDR3 is TGTGCCAGCAGCCTCCGCCTGATCCAAGAGACCCAGTACTTC.

The table lists this clonotype with a few counts. The CDR3 here is CSVEGLGSSSYEQYF. The CDR3 bases are TGCAGCGTTGAAGGACTGGGCAGTAGCTCCTACGAGCAGTACTTC. V gene TRBV29-1 combines with J gene TRBJ2-7; the D is unclear. V lost 1 base, J lost 0 bases, and 13 bases lay in between. The CDR3 extends over 15 amino acids. Germline CDR1 SQVTM, CDR2 ANQGSEA.

The chain links TRBV7-2 to TRBJ2-1, with a tentative D call TRBD2 (6 bases). The CDR3 consists of 16 residues. Germline V CDR1 and CDR2: SGHTA, FQGNSA. The ends were cut back, 1 base at V and 1 base at J, with 11 bases in the middle. The CDR3 loop reads CASSLGGVGSYNEQFF. For the CDR3, the DNA is TGTGCCAGCAGCTTAGGGGGGGTGGGGTCCTACAATGAGCAGTTCTTC.

This clonotype has only one observation. The V gene is TRBV28, the J gene TRBJ1-2; D perhaps matches TRBD1 (6 bases). V was clipped by 8 bases and J by 3 bases, with 16 bases between them. CDR1 MDHEN and CDR2 SYDVKM come from the germline V gene. This CDR3 comprises 14 residues. The CDR3 sequence: CASGTQGRDYGYTF. In DNA, the CDR3 is TGTGCCAGCGGTACACAGGGAAGGGACTATGGCTACACCTTC.

This sequence joins TRBV29-1 and TRBJ2-3; D unclear. V was trimmed by 4 bases and J by 2 bases, leaving 10 bases between them. Germline assignment: CDR1 SQVTM and CDR2 ANQGSEA. The CDR3 has 13 amino acids. The CDR3 coding sequence is TGCAGCGTTGGCCCTAAACCCACAGATACGCAGTATTTT. Its translation is CSVGPKPTDTQYF.

The V and J genes are TRBV10-3 and TRBJ2-7, with TRBD1 matching over 8 bases. Per the germline V gene, CDR1 is ENHRY and CDR2 is SYGVKD. The CDR3 loop spans 14 amino acids. Germline trimming cut 10 bases from V and 3 bases from J; bases unmatched to any gene: 11. Here the CDR3 DNA reads TGTGCCACCGTTACAGGGGGTCCCCTCTACGAGCAGTACTTC. Its protein product is CATVTGGPLYEQYF.

In its sample, this clonotype was seen a few times. The V and J genes are TRBV5-1 and TRBJ1-1, with TRBD1 matching over 8 bases. This CDR3 is 14 amino acids long. Losses at the gene ends were 4 bases for V and 4 bases for J; bases not matched to a gene: 6. Germline V gene lookup returns CDR1 SGHRS and CDR2 YFSETQ. The CDR3 is CASSIGTGSTEAFF. The DNA for the CDR3 is TGCGCCAGCAGCATCGGGACAGGAAGCACTGAAGCTTTCTTT.